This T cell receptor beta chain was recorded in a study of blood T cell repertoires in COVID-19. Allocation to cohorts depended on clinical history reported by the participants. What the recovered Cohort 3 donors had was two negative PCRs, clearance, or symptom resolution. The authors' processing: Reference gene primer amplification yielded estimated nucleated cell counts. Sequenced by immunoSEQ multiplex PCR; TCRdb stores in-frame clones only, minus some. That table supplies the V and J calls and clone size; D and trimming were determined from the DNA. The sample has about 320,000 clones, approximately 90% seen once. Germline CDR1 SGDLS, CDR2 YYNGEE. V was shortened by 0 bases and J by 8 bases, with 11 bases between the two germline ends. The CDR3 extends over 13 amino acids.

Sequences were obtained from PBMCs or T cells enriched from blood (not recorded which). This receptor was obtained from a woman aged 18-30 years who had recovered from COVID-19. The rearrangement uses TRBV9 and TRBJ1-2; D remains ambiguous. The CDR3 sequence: CASSVGDYDGYTF. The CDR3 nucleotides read TGTGCCAGCAGCGTAGGTGACTACGACGGCTACACCTTC.